One sample yielded the 21 T cell receptor beta chains listed below, sequenced in a study of blood T cell repertoires in COVID-19. TCRdb's table, derived via immunoSEQ multiplex PCR, lists solely in-frame clones and lacks some. The sample has about 140,000 clones, 80% seen once; the top ten hold 3.5%. Sequencing was performed on peripheral blood. Receptor source: a man between 65 and 79 years old who had recovered from COVID-19.

The V call is TRBV30, the J call TRBJ2-3; the match to TRBD2 covers 12 bases. The CDR3 is 19 amino acids. The V segment lost 5 bases and the J segment 1 base; nucleotides outside the gene matches: 16. Per the germline V gene, CDR1 is GTSNPN and CDR2 is SVGIG (reference sequence). The CDR3 sequence: CAWRPVSGTSGSGTDTQYF. CDR3 nucleotide sequence: TGTGCCTGGCGCCCTGTCTCCGGGACTAGCGGGTCGGGCACAGATACGCAGTATTTT.

This clone was detected only once. The chain employs TRBV15 and TRBJ1-2; 7 bases agree with TRBD1. The CDR3 has 15 residues. The V and J ends lost 4 bases and 5 bases, in that order; junction bases with no gene match: 10. The germline gives CDR1 LNHNV, CDR2 YYDKDF (reference sequence). CDR3 region: CATSTREGGRYGYTF. The CDR3 nucleotides are TGTGCCACCAGCACCCGGGAAGGGGGCAGGTATGGCTACACCTTC.

The chain links TRBV9 to TRBJ2-5, with TRBD2 identical over 7 bases. CDR1 is SGDLS and CDR2 is YYNGEE in the germline V gene. With 0 bases clipped from V and 4 bases from J, the junction kept 6 bases outside the gene matches. The CDR3 is 15 amino acids. The CDR3 protein is CASSVEGTSVETQYF. CDR3 DNA: TGTGCCAGCAGCGTAGAAGGAACTAGCGTAGAGACCCAGTACTTC.

V usage is TRBV7-3 and J usage is TRBJ2-1; 8 bases map to TRBD2. CDR1 and CDR2 from the germline V gene are SGHTA and FQGTGA. The CDR3 is made up of 17 amino acids. V was clipped by 2 bases and J by 7 bases; unmatched bases: 13. The CDR3 DNA reads as TGTGCCAGCAGCTTATCCCCTCCGGGCGGGGGGTATAATGAGCAGTTCTTC. Its protein product is CASSLSPPGGGYNEQFF.

This sequence joins TRBV27 and TRBJ2-1; 8 nucleotides line up with TRBD2. Trimming removed 7 bases from V and 8 bases from J; junction bases left unmatched: 10. This CDR3 spans 14 amino acids. Germline lookup yields CDR1 MNHEY and CDR2 SMNVEV (reference sequence). This CDR3 is CASIPAGEVDEQFF. In DNA form, the CDR3 reads TGTGCCAGCATCCCAGCGGGAGAGGTCGATGAGCAGTTCTTC.

This clone was seen only a few times. V usage is TRBV5-1 and J usage is TRBJ2-7; the D gene is possibly TRBD1 (6 bases). CDR3 length: 16 amino acids. Germline V CDR1 and CDR2: SGHRS, YFSETQ. Trimming took off 0 bases at V and 7 bases at J, with 20 bases between the two ends. The CDR3 reads CASSLAAVQGPGEQYF. As DNA, the CDR3 is TGCGCCAGCAGCTTGGCCGCGGTACAGGGCCCTGGGGAGCAGTACTTC. The variable domain in full, completed from reference TRBV5-1 and TRBJ2-7, reads KAGVTQTPRYLIKTRGQQVTLSCSPISGHRSVSWYQQTPGQGLQFLFEYFSETQRNKGNFPGRFSGRQFSNSRSEMNVSTLELGDSALYLCASSLAAVQGPGEQYFGPGTRLTVT.

The rearrangement joins TRBV7-2 to TRBJ2-7, with 11 bases identical to TRBD2. The germline V gene encodes CDR1 SGHTA and CDR2 FQGNSA. CDR3 size: 18 residues. The V segment lost 3 bases and the J segment 5 bases; nucleotides outside the gene matches: 15. For the CDR3, the DNA is TGTGCCAGCAGCTTTCCATCCATAACTAGCGGGAGTTTCCACGAGCAGTACTTC. Translated, it gives CASSFPSITSGSFHEQYF.

V usage is TRBV11-2 and J usage is TRBJ2-3, with 8 bases that match TRBD2. The CDR3 spans 14 residues. The V and J ends lost 8 bases and 3 bases, in that order; junction bases with no gene match: 7. Germline values: CDR1 SGHAT, CDR2 FQNNGV. The CDR3 region has the DNA TGTGCCAGCCGGCCGGGACTAGTAACAGATACGCAGTATTTT. Amino acids: CASRPGLVTDTQYF.

V usage is TRBV9 and J usage is TRBJ2-7, with D maybe TRBD2 (5 bases). V lost 0 bases to trimming and J lost 7 bases, with 17 bases between them. From germline, CDR1 is SGDLS and CDR2 YYNGEE. This CDR3 comprises 15 residues. CDR3 sequence (DNA): TGTGCCAGCAGCGTAGCGCCAGCGGAGGCCCTTGAGCAGTACTTC. This sequence encodes CASSVAPAEALEQYF. Based on the CDR3 plus reference TRBV9 and TRBJ2-7, the full variable domain is DSGVTQTPKHLITATGQRVTLRCSPRSGDLSVYWYQQSLDQGLQFLIQYYNGEERAKGNILERFSAQQFPDLHSELNLSSLELGDSALYFCASSVAPAEALEQYFGPGTRLTVT.

This clone was counted a few times. The chain joins TRBV29-1 to TRBJ1-1; TRBD1 matches 12 bases. V shed 6 bases and J 7 bases; nucleotides not matched to a gene: 9. In germline, CDR1 is SQVTM, CDR2 ANQGSEA. The CDR3 length is 14 residues. The CDR3 nucleotides are TGCAGCGTGGGACAGGGGGCTCAATCACTTGAAGCTTTCTTT. Amino acid sequence: CSVGQGAQSLEAFF. Supplemented by reference TRBV29-1 and TRBJ1-1, the full variable domain reads SAVISQKPSRDICQRGTSLTIQCQVDSQVTMMFWYRQQPGQSLTLIATANQGSEATYESGFVIDKFPISRPNLTFSTLTVSNMSPEDSSIYLCSVGQGAQSLEAFFGQGTRLTVV.

This chain uses TRBV11-2 with TRBJ2-3, with 8 nucleotides matching TRBD2. CDR1 is SGHAT, CDR2 FQNNGV, per germline. The CDR3 loop spans 14 amino acids. V lost 7 bases, J lost 2 bases, and 5 bases stayed unmatched. This CDR3 is CASNLAGLTDTQYF. DNA for the CDR3: TGTGCCAGCAACCTAGCGGGCCTCACAGATACGCAGTATTTT.

V gene TRBV29-1 combines with J gene TRBJ2-1, with D unresolved. Trimming pared 4 bases from V and 0 bases from J, leaving 19 bases between. The germline V gene has CDR1 SQVTM and CDR2 ANQGSEA. There are 17 residues in the CDR3. CDR3 sequence: CSVGPFSGSSSYNEQFF. CDR3 coding DNA: TGCAGCGTTGGTCCCTTCTCGGGTTCGAGCTCCTACAATGAGCAGTTCTTC.

This chain joins TRBV5-1 and TRBJ2-5; D is possibly TRBD2 (6 bases). V dropped 2 bases and J dropped 1 base, with 9 bases sitting between them. The CDR3 covers 14 residues. CDR1 and CDR2 (germline): SGHRS, YFSETQ. CDR3 sequence: CASSFSGTQETQYF. For the CDR3, the DNA is TGCGCCAGCAGCTTTAGCGGAACCCAAGAGACCCAGTACTTC.

The chain is built from TRBV11-2 and TRBJ1-2; perhaps TRBD1 as D (5 bases). The V and J ends lost 4 bases and 8 bases respectively, with 26 bases between them. CDR1 is SGHAT, CDR2 FQNNGV, per germline. CDR3 length: 17 amino acids. The CDR3 region is CASSSSAGPTFLDGYTF. Written as DNA, the CDR3 is TGTGCCAGCAGCTCTTCCGCGGGGCCTACCTTCTTAGACGGCTACACCTTC.

The rearrangement uses TRBV27 and TRBJ1-1, with D uncertain. The length of the CDR3 is 14 residues. Trimming pared 5 bases from V and 0 bases from J, leaving 10 bases between. Germline V CDR1 and CDR2: MNHEY, SMNVEV (reference sequence). The CDR3 sequence: CASSLYSLNTEAFF. CDR3 DNA sequence: TGTGCCAGCAGTCTATACAGCTTGAACACTGAAGCTTTCTTT.

The chain couples TRBV12-3 or TRBV12-4 to TRBJ1-2, with TRBD1 as a possible D gene (6 bases). The CDR3 has 12 amino acids. The germline V and J ends were trimmed by 6 bases and 5 bases, with 10 bases remaining between them. The CDR3 loop reads CASSPRGYGYTF. CDR3 DNA sequence: TGTGCCAGCAGCCCCAGGGGTTATGGCTACACCTTC.

The genes are TRBV5-1 and TRBJ2-4; D may be TRBD2 (5 bases). The length of the CDR3 is 14 residues. Germline V lookup: CDR1 SGHRS, CDR2 YFSETQ. V lost 0 bases to trimming and J lost 8 bases, with 12 bases between them. CDR3 sequence (DNA): TGCGCCAGCAGCTTGGCCGGGGTCCCTGACATTCAGTACTTC. Translation: CASSLAGVPDIQYF.

The chain links TRBV28 to TRBJ1-1; 9 bases line up with TRBD1. J lost 3 bases, V lost 6 bases, and 8 bases had no gene match. From germline, CDR1 is MDHEN and CDR2 SYDVKM. This CDR3 region has 15 residues. The CDR3 protein is CASRYLTGGDTEAFF. CDR3 DNA: TGTGCCAGCAGATACTTGACAGGGGGGGACACTGAAGCTTTCTTT.

This chain uses TRBV5-8 with TRBJ2-7; 10 bases are a match to TRBD2. The ends lost 3 bases at V and 2 bases at J; junction bases unmatched: 8. Germline V lookup: CDR1 SGHTS, CDR2 YDEGEE. The CDR3 spans 16 residues. The CDR3 DNA reads TGTGCCAGCAGCTACCGGACTAGCGGAACAACCTACGAGCAGTACTTC. It specifies CASSYRTSGTTYEQYF.

This clone was counted between two and nine times. J is TRBJ1-6 and V is TRBV5-1; no reliable D call. Trimming removed 0 bases at V and 7 bases at J, with 8 bases between. Germline lookup yields CDR1 SGHRS and CDR2 YFSETQ. The CDR3 contains 14 residues. CDR3: CASSLVSGNSPLHF. The CDR3 nucleotides read TGCGCCAGCAGCTTGGTTTCGGGGAATTCACCCCTCCACTTT. The entire variable domain, with the rest obtained from reference TRBV5-1 and TRBJ1-6, is as follows: KAGVTQTPRYLIKTRGQQVTLSCSPISGHRSVSWYQQTPGQGLQFLFEYFSETQRNKGNFPGRFSGRQFSNSRSEMNVSTLELGDSALYLCASSLVSGNSPLHFGNGTRLTVT.

J is TRBJ1-2 and V is TRBV10-2; 8 nucleotides match TRBD1. Germline V gene lookup returns CDR1 WSHSY and CDR2 SAAADI. With 6 bases clipped from V and 7 bases from J, the junction kept 7 bases outside the gene matches. The CDR3 contains 13 residues. CDR3 amino acids: CASRLQGDLGYTF. Written as DNA, the CDR3 is TGCGCCAGCAGATTACAGGGGGACCTTGGCTACACCTTC.